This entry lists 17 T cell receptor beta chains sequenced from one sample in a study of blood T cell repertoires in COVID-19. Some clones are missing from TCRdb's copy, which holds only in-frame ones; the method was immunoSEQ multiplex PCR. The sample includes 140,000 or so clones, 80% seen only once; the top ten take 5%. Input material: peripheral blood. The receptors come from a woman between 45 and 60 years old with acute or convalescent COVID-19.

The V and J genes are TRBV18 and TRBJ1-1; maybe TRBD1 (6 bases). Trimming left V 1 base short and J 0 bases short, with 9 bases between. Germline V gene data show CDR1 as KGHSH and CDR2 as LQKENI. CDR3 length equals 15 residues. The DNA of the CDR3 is TGTGCCAGCTCACCACGACCAGGGGTGAACACTGAAGCTTTCTTT. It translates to CASSPRPGVNTEAFF. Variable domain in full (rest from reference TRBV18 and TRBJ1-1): NAGVMQNPRHLVRRRGQEARLRCSPMKGHSHVYWYRQLPEEGLKFMVYLQKENIIDESGMPKERFSAEFPKEGPSILRIQQVVRGDSAAYFCASSPRPGVNTEAFFGQGTRLTVV.

The CDR3 nucleotides are TGTGCCAGCAGCCGTAACAGGGCCACCGGGGAGCTGTTTTTT. This translates into CASSRNRATGELFF. V and J are TRBV6-2 or TRBV6-3 and TRBJ2-2, with D perhaps matching TRBD1 (6 bases). Germline CDR1 reads MNHEY; CDR2 reads SVGEGT. The CDR3 contains 14 residues. Trimming stripped 6 bases from V and 4 bases from J, with 12 bases between.

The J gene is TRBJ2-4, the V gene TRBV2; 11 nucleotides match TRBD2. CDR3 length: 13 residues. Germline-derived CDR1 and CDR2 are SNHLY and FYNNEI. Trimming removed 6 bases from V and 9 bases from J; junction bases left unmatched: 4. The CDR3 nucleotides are TGTGCCAGCAGGGGGACTAGCGGTGGCATTCAGTACTTC. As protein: CASRGTSGGIQYF.

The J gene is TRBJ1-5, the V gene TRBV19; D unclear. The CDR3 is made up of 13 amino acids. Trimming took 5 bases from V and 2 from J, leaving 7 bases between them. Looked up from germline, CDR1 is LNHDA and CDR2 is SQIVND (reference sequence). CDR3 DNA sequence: TGTGCCAGTAGTTTGGCGGGCAATCAGCCCCAGCATTTT. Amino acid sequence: CASSLAGNQPQHF.

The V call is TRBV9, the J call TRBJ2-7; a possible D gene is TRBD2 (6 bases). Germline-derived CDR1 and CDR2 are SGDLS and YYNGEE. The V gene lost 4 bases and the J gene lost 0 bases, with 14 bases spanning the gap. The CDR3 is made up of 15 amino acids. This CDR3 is CASSSRDSYSYEQYF. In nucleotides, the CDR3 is TGTGCCAGCAGCAGCCGGGACTCCTACTCCTACGAGCAGTACTTC.

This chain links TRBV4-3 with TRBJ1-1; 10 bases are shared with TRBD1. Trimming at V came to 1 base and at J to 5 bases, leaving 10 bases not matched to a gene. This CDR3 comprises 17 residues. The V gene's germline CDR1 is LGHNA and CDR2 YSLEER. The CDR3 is CASSQGRQGARRTEAFF. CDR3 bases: TGCGCCAGCAGCCAAGGGCGACAGGGGGCAAGGAGGACTGAAGCTTTCTTT.

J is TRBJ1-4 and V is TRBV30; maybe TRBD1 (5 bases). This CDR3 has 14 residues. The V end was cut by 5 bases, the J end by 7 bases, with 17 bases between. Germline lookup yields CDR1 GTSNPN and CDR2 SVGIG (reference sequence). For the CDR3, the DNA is TGTGCCTGGTCCCGCGACGGGGGGAGTGAAAAACTGTTTTTT. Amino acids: CAWSRDGGSEKLFF.

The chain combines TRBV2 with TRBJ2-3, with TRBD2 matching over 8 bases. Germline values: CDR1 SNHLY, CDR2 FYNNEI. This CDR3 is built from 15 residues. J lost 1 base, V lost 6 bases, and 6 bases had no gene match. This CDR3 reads CASSNRAGGTDTQYF. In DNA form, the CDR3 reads TGTGCCAGCAGCAACCGAGCGGGGGGCACAGATACGCAGTATTTT.

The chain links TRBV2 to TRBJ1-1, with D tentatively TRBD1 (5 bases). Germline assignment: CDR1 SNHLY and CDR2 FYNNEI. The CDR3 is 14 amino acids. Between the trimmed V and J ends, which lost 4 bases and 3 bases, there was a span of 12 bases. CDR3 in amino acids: CASSVGGADTEAFF. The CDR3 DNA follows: TGTGCCAGCAGTGTCGGAGGGGCCGACACTGAAGCTTTCTTT.

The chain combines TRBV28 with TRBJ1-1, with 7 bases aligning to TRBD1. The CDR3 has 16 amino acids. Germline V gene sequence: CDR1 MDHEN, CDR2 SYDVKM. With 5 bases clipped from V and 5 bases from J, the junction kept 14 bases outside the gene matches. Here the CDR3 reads CASSPSGQSRRTEAFF. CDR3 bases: TGTGCCAGCAGTCCCTCGGGACAGTCCAGACGAACTGAAGCTTTCTTT.

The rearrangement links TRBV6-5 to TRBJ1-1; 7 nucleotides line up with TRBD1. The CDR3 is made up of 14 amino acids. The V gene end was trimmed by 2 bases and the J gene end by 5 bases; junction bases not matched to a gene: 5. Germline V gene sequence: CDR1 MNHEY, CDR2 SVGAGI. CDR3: CASSYRQGQTEAFF. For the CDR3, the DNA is TGTGCCAGCAGTTACCGACAGGGCCAGACTGAAGCTTTCTTT.

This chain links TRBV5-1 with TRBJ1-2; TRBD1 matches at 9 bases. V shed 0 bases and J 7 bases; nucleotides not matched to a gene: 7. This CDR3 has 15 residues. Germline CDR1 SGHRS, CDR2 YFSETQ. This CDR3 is CASSLAPGQGFGYTF. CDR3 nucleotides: TGCGCCAGCAGCTTGGCTCCGGGACAGGGTTTTGGCTACACCTTC.

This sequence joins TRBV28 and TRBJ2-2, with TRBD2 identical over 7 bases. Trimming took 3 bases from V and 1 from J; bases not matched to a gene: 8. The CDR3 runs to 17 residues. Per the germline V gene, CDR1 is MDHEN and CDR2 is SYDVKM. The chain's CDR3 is CASSFGRGGVNTGELFF. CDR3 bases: TGTGCCAGCAGTTTTGGTCGCGGGGGAGTGAACACCGGGGAGCTGTTTTTT.

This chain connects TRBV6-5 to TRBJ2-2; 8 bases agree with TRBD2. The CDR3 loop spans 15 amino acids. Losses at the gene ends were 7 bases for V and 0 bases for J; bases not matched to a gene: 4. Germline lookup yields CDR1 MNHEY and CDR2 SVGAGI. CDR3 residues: CASTSGGANTGELFF. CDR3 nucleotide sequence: TGTGCCAGCACAAGCGGGGGAGCGAACACCGGGGAGCTGTTTTTT.

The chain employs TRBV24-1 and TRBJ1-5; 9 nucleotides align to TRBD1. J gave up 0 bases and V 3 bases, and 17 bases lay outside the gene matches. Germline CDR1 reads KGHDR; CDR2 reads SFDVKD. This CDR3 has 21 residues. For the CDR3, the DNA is TGTGCCACCAGTGATCCCGACAGGGGGGGGGATATAAACAATAGCAATCAGCCCCAGCATTTT. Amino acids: CATSDPDRGGDINNSNQPQHF.

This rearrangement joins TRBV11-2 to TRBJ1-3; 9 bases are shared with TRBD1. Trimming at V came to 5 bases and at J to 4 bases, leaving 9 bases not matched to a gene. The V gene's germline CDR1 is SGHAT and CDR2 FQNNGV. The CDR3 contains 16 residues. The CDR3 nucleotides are TGTGCCAGCAGCCCCAGGACAGGGGTAGGAGGAAACACCATATATTTT. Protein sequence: CASSPRTGVGGNTIYF.

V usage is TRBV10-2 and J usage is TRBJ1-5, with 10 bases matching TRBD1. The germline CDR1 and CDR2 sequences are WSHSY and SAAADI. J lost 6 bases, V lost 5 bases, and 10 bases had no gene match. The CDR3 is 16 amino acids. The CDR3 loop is CASSTGTGERGQPQHF. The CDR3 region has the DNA TGCGCCAGCAGTACCGGGACAGGGGAACGGGGTCAGCCCCAGCATTTT.